The 6 T cell receptor beta chains reported below all come from one sample, sequenced in a study of T cell responses to AZD1222 COVID-19 vaccine. TCRdb's table, derived via immunoSEQ multiplex PCR, lists solely in-frame clones and lacks some. Of 80,000 to 100,000 clones detected, roughly 87% appear once; the ten largest clones hold around a tenth. The source was peripheral blood, collected 28 days after the second AZD1222 dose. The receptors here all came from an adult who received the AZD1222 COVID-19 vaccine.

This clone was detected a few times. This chain joins TRBV3-1 (or the pseudogene TRBV3-2) and TRBJ1-2; D is possibly TRBD1 (5 bases). This CDR3 spans 13 amino acids. The germline V and J ends were trimmed by 4 bases and 4 bases, with 10 bases remaining between them. Per germline, CDR1 LGHDT and CDR2 YNNKEL (reference sequence). The CDR3 reads CASSRMGPYGYTF. The CDR3 DNA follows: TGTGCCAGCAGCCGGATGGGGCCCTATGGCTACACCTTC.

The chain carries TRBV14 and TRBJ1-3; D is ambiguous. V lost 2 bases to trimming and J lost 2 bases, with 4 bases between them. Germline values: CDR1 SGHDN, CDR2 FVKESK. The CDR3 is made up of 13 amino acids. CDR3 residues: CASSQSTGNTIYF. The CDR3 DNA is TGTGCCAGCAGCCAAAGCACTGGAAACACCATATATTTT. The variable domain in full, with the rest retrieved from reference TRBV14 and TRBJ1-3, is EAGVTQFPSHSVIEKGQTVTLRCDPISGHDNLYWYRRVMGKEIKFLLHFVKESKQDESGMPNNRFLAERTGGTYSTLKVQPAELEDSGVYFCASSQSTGNTIYFGEGSWLTVV.

The chain is built from TRBV7-2 and TRBJ1-1, with TRBD1 matching over 8 bases. Germline assignment: CDR1 SGHTA and CDR2 FQGNSA. Losses at the gene ends were 8 bases for V and 5 bases for J; bases not matched to a gene: 7. This CDR3 has 13 residues. The CDR3 nucleotides are TGTGCCAGCCGCCGGCAGGGGGCAACTGAAGCTTTCTTT. Translation gives CASRRQGATEAFF. The full variable domain, its missing parts supplied by reference TRBV7-2 and TRBJ1-1, is GAGVSQSPSNKVTEKGKDVELRCDPISGHTALYWYRQSLGQGLEFLIYFQGNSAPDKSGLPSDRFSAERTGGSVSTLTIQRTQQEDSAVYLCASRRQGATEAFFGQGTRLTVV.

V and J are TRBV3-1 (or the pseudogene TRBV3-2) and TRBJ1-6; D gene ambiguous. Deletions cut 4 bases from V and 6 bases from J, with 16 bases between. CDR1 LGHDT and CDR2 YNNKEL come from the germline V gene (reference sequence). The CDR3 is 16 amino acids. CDR3 residues: CASSPSGGGVNSPLHF. CDR3 nucleotide sequence: TGTGCCAGCAGCCCCTCGGGTGGCGGGGTTAATTCACCCCTCCACTTT.

J is TRBJ2-7 and V is TRBV15, with unresolved D. This CDR3 is 14 amino acids long. The germline V gene has CDR1 LNHNV and CDR2 YYDKDF (reference sequence). V dropped 1 base and J dropped 3 bases, with 10 bases sitting between them. The CDR3 DNA is TGTGCCACCAGCAGAGCAGGACCCTTCTACGAGCAGTACTTC. It translates to CATSRAGPFYEQYF.

The chain uses TRBV6-5 and TRBJ1-1, with a weak D call TRBD1 (6 bases). CDR1 and CDR2 from the germline V gene are MNHEY and SVGAGI. Trimming removed 6 bases from V and 5 bases from J, with 16 bases in between. The CDR3 is 14 residues long. The CDR3 bases are TGTGCCAGCAGACTTACAGGTCAGGGGACTGAAGCTTTCTTT. This translates into CASRLTGQGTEAFF.